These 29 T cell receptor beta chains came from one sample sequenced in a study of blood T cell repertoires in COVID-19. TCRdb's copy holds only in-frame clones and misses some; the assay was immunoSEQ multiplex PCR. Of 200,000 to 250,000 clones in the sample, 65% to 90% were seen once. Sequencing used peripheral blood. The receptors were gathered from a woman in her 70s with COVID-19, enrolled during active disease.

CDR3 nucleotide sequence: TGCGCCAGCAGTACGGGACAGGGGCTCCCGTCGAATGGCTACACCTTC. Its protein product is CASSTGQGLPSNGYTF. The chain combines TRBV10-2 with TRBJ1-2, with 10 nucleotides matching TRBD1. The V gene end was trimmed by 5 bases and the J gene end by 6 bases; junction bases not matched to a gene: 12. Germline lookup yields CDR1 WSHSY and CDR2 SAAADI. The CDR3 contains 16 residues.

The rearrangement joins TRBV24-1 to TRBJ2-5; D not resolved. Trimming cost V 3 bases and J 5 bases, with 9 bases left between them. The germline V gene encodes CDR1 KGHDR and CDR2 SFDVKD. The CDR3 is 13 amino acids. CDR3 amino acids: CATSDGPMETQYF. CDR3 DNA sequence: TGTGCCACCAGTGATGGCCCCATGGAGACCCAGTACTTC.

V and J are TRBV14 and TRBJ2-7, with TRBD1 as a possible D gene (5 bases). V shed 3 bases and J shed 1 base, with 13 bases lying between them. This CDR3 spans 15 amino acids. Germline V lookup: CDR1 SGHDN, CDR2 FVKESK. This CDR3 is CASSQYQGSSYEQYF. The CDR3 DNA reads as TGTGCCAGCAGCCAGTATCAGGGATCGTCCTACGAGCAGTACTTC.

This clone was recorded only once. The genes are TRBV6-5 and TRBJ2-1, with 11 bases identical to TRBD2. CDR1 and CDR2 from the germline V gene are MNHEY and SVGAGI. V shed 6 bases, J shed 3 bases, and the junction held 4 bases outside the gene matches. CDR3 size: 15 residues. In nucleotides, the CDR3 is TGTGCCAGCAGCCGGGGACTAGCGGACTACAATGAGCAGTTCTTC. It is translated as CASSRGLADYNEQFF.

The chain recombines TRBV5-4 with TRBJ1-5; possible D gene TRBD1, 5 bases. The CDR3 sequence is 17 residues long. CDR1 and CDR2 (germline): SGHNT, YYREEE (reference sequence). V dropped 2 bases and J dropped 1 base, with 16 bases sitting between them. CDR3 region: CASSFRWAGESNQPQHF. The CDR3 coding sequence is TGTGCCAGCAGCTTTCGGTGGGCGGGGGAGAGCAATCAGCCCCAGCATTTT.

The V call is TRBV4-1, the J call TRBJ1-5; weak D call: TRBD1 (6 bases). V was trimmed by 4 bases and J by 3 bases, leaving 16 bases between them. This CDR3 contains 16 residues. Germline lookup yields CDR1 MGHRA and CDR2 YSYEKL. CDR3 residues: CASSPVGGPINQPQHF. The CDR3 nucleotides read TGCGCCAGCAGCCCCGTCGGGGGGCCCATCAATCAGCCCCAGCATTTT.

CDR3 loop: CASSFPGDHYGYTF. The CDR3 DNA sequence: TGTGCCAGCAGTTTCCCAGGGGACCACTATGGCTACACCTTC. This chain uses TRBV28 with TRBJ1-2; D perhaps matches TRBD1 (6 bases). The germline gives CDR1 MDHEN, CDR2 SYDVKM. V lost 3 bases and J 3 bases, leaving 11 bases between the germline ends. The CDR3 has 14 amino acids.

This clone is a singleton in its sample. V usage is TRBV4-2 and J usage is TRBJ2-2; D is possibly TRBD1 (8 bases). V was trimmed by 3 bases and J by 1 base, leaving 24 bases between them. Germline loops: CDR1 LGHNA, CDR2 YNFKEQ. The CDR3 has 20 amino acids. CDR3 bases: TGTGCCAGCAGCCAGTTATACACAGGGGGGGACTTAGAGAACACCGGGGAGCTGTTTTTT. It yields the protein CASSQLYTGGDLENTGELFF.

V and J are TRBV6-2 or TRBV6-3 and TRBJ2-7; 9 bases fit TRBD2. The CDR3 runs 14 residues. Germline CDR1 MNHEY, CDR2 SVGEGT. The V segment lost 5 bases and the J segment 2 bases; nucleotides outside the gene matches: 4. The CDR3 DNA follows: TGTGCCAGCAGTGAGTCTAGCGGGGCCTACGAGCAGTACTTC. Amino acid sequence: CASSESSGAYEQYF.

The CDR3 reads CASSYWTSGSAETQYF. The CDR3 DNA reads TGTGCCAGCAGTTATTGGACTAGCGGGAGCGCGGAGACCCAGTACTTC. V is TRBV6-6 and J is TRBJ2-5; 13 bases are shared with TRBD2. This CDR3 has 16 amino acids. V lost 3 bases and J lost 5; bases outside the gene matches: 6. In germline, CDR1 is MNHNY, CDR2 SVGAGI (reference sequence).

The chain has TRBV9 and TRBJ2-1; 9 nucleotides line up with TRBD2. With 2 bases clipped from V and 4 bases from J, the junction kept 4 bases outside the gene matches. The germline CDR1 and CDR2 sequences are SGDLS and YYNGEE. There are 15 residues in the CDR3. The CDR3 spells CASSVASGTYNEQFF. CDR3 coding DNA: TGTGCCAGCAGCGTCGCTAGCGGGACTTACAATGAGCAGTTCTTC. Complete variable domain (other parts from reference TRBV9 and TRBJ2-1): DSGVTQTPKHLITATGQRVTLRCSPRSGDLSVYWYQQSLDQGLQFLIQYYNGEERAKGNILERFSAQQFPDLHSELNLSSLELGDSALYFCASSVASGTYNEQFFGPGTRLTVL.

This chain joins TRBV5-1 and TRBJ1-2; TRBD1 agrees at 11 bases. The CDR3 length is 15 residues. The V segment lost 5 bases and the J segment 4 bases; nucleotides outside the gene matches: 7. Per germline, CDR1 SGHRS and CDR2 YFSETQ. The CDR3 DNA sequence: TGCGCCAGCAGGTATAGGACAGGGGGCTCCTATGGCTACACCTTC. It is translated as CASRYRTGGSYGYTF.

V usage is TRBV13 and J usage is TRBJ2-7, with 10 positions matching TRBD2. In germline, CDR1 is PRHDT, CDR2 FYEKMQ (reference sequence). The CDR3 runs 17 residues. J lost 5 bases, V lost 0 bases, and 10 bases had no gene match. This chain's CDR3 is CASSLGILLAGVNEQYF. CDR3 DNA sequence: TGTGCCAGCAGCTTAGGTATCCTCCTAGCGGGAGTTAACGAGCAGTACTTC.

This chain joins TRBV11-2 and TRBJ2-1; 8 bases are a match to TRBD1. V shed 5 bases and J 0 bases; nucleotides not matched to a gene: 9. Germline loops: CDR1 SGHAT, CDR2 FQNNGV. This CDR3 has 17 residues. This CDR3 is CASSVAGGTYSYNEQFF. The DNA for the CDR3 is TGTGCCAGCAGCGTGGCAGGGGGCACCTACTCCTACAATGAGCAGTTCTTC.

This sequence joins TRBV9 and TRBJ2-1; 11 bases agree with TRBD2. This CDR3 spans 16 amino acids. Per the germline V gene, CDR1 is SGDLS and CDR2 is YYNGEE. Trimming cost V 4 bases and J 5 bases; bases outside gene matches: 8. The CDR3: CASSKRLAGLNNEQFF. DNA of the CDR3: TGTGCCAGCAGCAAGCGACTAGCGGGACTTAACAATGAGCAGTTCTTC. Full variable domain (missing parts from reference TRBV9 and TRBJ2-1): DSGVTQTPKHLITATGQRVTLRCSPRSGDLSVYWYQQSLDQGLQFLIQYYNGEERAKGNILERFSAQQFPDLHSELNLSSLELGDSALYFCASSKRLAGLNNEQFFGPGTRLTVL.

The rearrangement links TRBV4-1 to TRBJ2-7, with 14 nucleotides matching TRBD2. From germline, CDR1 is MGHRA and CDR2 YSYEKL. The CDR3 extends over 16 amino acids. V lost 3 bases and J lost 2; bases outside the gene matches: 3. CDR3: CASSQGLAGDPYEQYF. In nucleotides, the CDR3 is TGCGCCAGCAGCCAGGGACTAGCGGGAGACCCCTACGAGCAGTACTTC.

The chain has TRBV6-5 and TRBJ1-3; TRBD1 agrees at 11 bases. CDR1 is MNHEY, CDR2 SVGAGI, per germline. Unmatched junction bases numbered 3, after V lost 7 bases and J lost 1 base. This CDR3 has 15 residues. The CDR3 region has the DNA TGTGCCAGCACGGACAGGGGGCCTTCTGGAAACACCATATATTTT. As protein: CASTDRGPSGNTIYF.

The V call is TRBV11-3, the J call TRBJ1-1, with D perhaps matching TRBD1 (5 bases). The CDR3 is 15 amino acids. V was trimmed by 4 bases and J by 0 bases, leaving 12 bases between them. Looked up from germline, CDR1 is SGHNT and CDR2 is YENEEA. The CDR3 spells CASSSRKGMNTEAFF. Here the CDR3 DNA reads TGTGCCAGCAGCTCGCGAAAGGGGATGAACACTGAAGCTTTCTTT.

This clone occurred once. The J gene is TRBJ2-7, the V gene TRBV4-2, with TRBD1 identical over 10 bases. Germline V lookup: CDR1 LGHNA, CDR2 YNFKEQ. V dropped 1 base and J dropped 2; count of bases not matched to a gene: 8. The CDR3 spans 17 residues. Here the CDR3 reads CASSQATDRGNTYEQYF. The CDR3 DNA reads as TGTGCCAGCAGCCAAGCAACGGACAGGGGGAACACCTACGAGCAGTACTTC.

The gene calls are TRBV19 and TRBJ2-7; 8 bases fit TRBD1. CDR1 is LNHDA, CDR2 SQIVND, per germline (reference sequence). V lost 6 bases, J lost 0 bases, and 7 bases stayed unmatched. The CDR3 contains 15 residues. The CDR3 loop is CASRQGTGLSYEQYF. The CDR3 DNA sequence: TGTGCCAGTAGGCAAGGGACAGGTCTCTCCTACGAGCAGTACTTC.

The CDR3 sequence: CSVGQPNQPQHF. CDR3 bases: TGCAGCGTCGGACAGCCCAATCAGCCCCAGCATTTT. The rearrangement links TRBV29-1 to TRBJ1-5, with D tentatively TRBD1 (6 bases). Germline CDR1 SQVTM, CDR2 ANQGSEA. The germline V and J ends were trimmed by 6 bases and 3 bases, with 9 bases remaining between them. The length of the CDR3 is 12 residues.

This clone was seen once. V gene TRBV23-1 combines with J gene TRBJ2-7; 9 positions agree with TRBD1. TRBV23-1 is assigned to the ORF class and has an uncertain function. J gave up 6 bases and V 7 bases, and 10 bases lay outside the gene matches. This CDR3 has 14 amino acids. CDR3: CASTPPGQGCEQYF. CDR3 coding DNA: TGCGCCAGCACCCCCCCGGGACAGGGATGCGAGCAGTACTTC.

The J gene is TRBJ1-2, the V gene TRBV7-3; D remains unclear. The CDR3 sequence is 13 residues long. The germline V gene encodes CDR1 SGHTA and CDR2 FQGTGA. Trimming left V 0 bases short and J 7 bases short, with 9 bases between. The CDR3 DNA follows: TGTGCCAGCAGCTTAACGTCCGGTGGTGGCTACACCTTC. Protein sequence: CASSLTSGGGYTF. The entire variable domain, with the rest obtained from reference TRBV7-3 and TRBJ1-2, is as follows: GAGVSQTPSNKVTEKGKYVELRCDPISGHTALYWYRQSLGQGPEFLIYFQGTGAADDSGLPNDRFFAVRPEGSVSTLKIQRTERGDSAVYLCASSLTSGGGYTFGSGTRLTVV.

The CDR3 protein is CASSAGPTGGNWYF. The CDR3 bases are TGTGCCAGCAGCGCGGGACCCACAGGGGGCAATTGGTACTTC. The rearrangement uses TRBV5-4 and TRBJ2-7; 9 nucleotides agree with TRBD1. J was trimmed by 12 bases and V by 4 bases; bases with no gene match: 14. The CDR3 is 14 amino acids. Germline V gene lookup returns CDR1 SGHNT and CDR2 YYREEE (reference sequence). The complete variable domain, with remaining parts taken from reference TRBV5-4 and TRBJ2-7, reads ETGVTQSPTHLIKTRGQQVTLRCSSQSGHNTVSWYQQALGQGPQFIFQYYREEENGRGNFPPRFSGLQFPNYSSELNVNALELDDSALYLCASSAGPTGGNWYFGPGTRLTVT.

V usage is TRBV9 and J usage is TRBJ1-2; D unresolved. Deletions cut 4 bases from V and 2 bases from J, with 6 bases between. Germline values: CDR1 SGDLS, CDR2 YYNGEE. The CDR3 consists of 12 residues. The DNA for the CDR3 is TGTGCCAGCAGCCCCCTGAACTATGGCTACACCTTC. Translated: CASSPLNYGYTF. Variable domain in full (rest from reference TRBV9 and TRBJ1-2): DSGVTQTPKHLITATGQRVTLRCSPRSGDLSVYWYQQSLDQGLQFLIQYYNGEERAKGNILERFSAQQFPDLHSELNLSSLELGDSALYFCASSPLNYGYTFGSGTRLTVV.

The genes are TRBV19 and TRBJ1-1; possibly TRBD1 for D (5 bases). The CDR3 covers 15 residues. Trimming removed 5 bases from V and 4 bases from J, with 17 bases in between. In germline, CDR1 is LNHDA, CDR2 SQIVND (reference sequence). CDR3 coding DNA: TGTGCCAGTAGTTCACAGCAGGGAGGTAGCACTGAAGCTTTCTTT. Amino acids: CASSSQQGGSTEAFF.

V gene TRBV19 combines with J gene TRBJ1-1, with TRBD1 matching over 11 bases. From germline, CDR1 is LNHDA and CDR2 SQIVND (reference sequence). V trimming: 1 base; J trimming: 1 base; junction bases outside the gene matches: 5. The CDR3 consists of 17 residues. CDR3 sequence: CASSIGTGGFPNTEAFF. The DNA of the CDR3 is TGTGCCAGTAGTATAGGGACAGGGGGCTTCCCGAACACTGAAGCTTTCTTT.

J is TRBJ2-1 and V is TRBV7-9; 9 bases are a match to TRBD1. Germline-derived CDR1 and CDR2 are SEHNR and FQNEAQ (reference sequence). The V segment lost 5 bases and the J segment 9 bases; nucleotides outside the gene matches: 14. The CDR3 covers 16 residues. The CDR3: CASSPPGTGHMGEQFF. The CDR3 DNA follows: TGTGCCAGCAGCCCACCCGGGACAGGGCATATGGGTGAGCAGTTCTTC.

The chain carries TRBV5-4 and TRBJ2-1; 7 nucleotides align to TRBD1. Per the germline V gene, CDR1 is SGHNT and CDR2 is YYREEE (reference sequence). J gave up 7 bases and V 0 bases, and 7 bases lay outside the gene matches. The CDR3 length is 15 residues. In DNA form, the CDR3 reads TGTGCCAGCAGCTTGGACAGGGGTATAGGAAATGAGCAGTTCTTC. It specifies CASSLDRGIGNEQFF.